This T cell receptor beta chain was identified during a study of OX40 agonist ivuxolimab in advanced cancers. CDR1 is SGHVS, CDR2 FQNEAQ, per germline. The CDR3 has 15 amino acids. V dropped 5 bases and J dropped 5 bases, with 18 bases sitting between them. The method was immunoSEQ multiplex PCR; TCRdb's version includes in-frame clones alone and lacks a portion of them. Of more than 12,000 clones listed, around 90% were seen once; the top ten hold around 23%. This sequence was found in an adult with an advanced solid tumor such as melanoma, head and neck, liver or kidney cancer. V gene TRBV7-8 combines with J gene TRBJ2-5; either TRBD1 or TRBD2 may fit D (6 bases each). Sequences were derived from CD4+ or CD8+ T cells sorted from blood, sampled in a trial of the OX40 agonist ivuxolimab. The DNA for the CDR3 is TGTGCCAGCAGCCCTCATATAGGGGGGCAGGAGACCCAGTACTTC. Its translation: CASSPHIGGQETQYF.